This passage covers 5 T cell receptor beta chains from one sample sequenced in a study of blood T cell repertoires in COVID-19. The table came from immunoSEQ multiplex PCR; TCRdb's copy has only in-frame clones and leaves some out. The table records some 210,000 clones, more than 70% of them present only once. Specimen: peripheral blood. Source of these receptors: a man aged 50-59 years with active or convalescent COVID-19.

As regards this clone: This sample includes further DNA sequences coding for the same CDR3. This chain connects TRBV5-1 to TRBJ1-5; 7 bases line up with TRBD1. V trimming: 0 bases; J trimming: 0 bases; junction bases outside the gene matches: 3. The CDR3 is 16 amino acids. Per the germline V gene, CDR1 is SGHRS and CDR2 is YFSETQ. The CDR3 region has the DNA TGCGCCAGCAGCTTGGGGACAGGAGATAGCAATCAGCCCCAGCATTTT. Translation: CASSLGTGDSNQPQHF.

The chain couples TRBV7-9 to TRBJ2-7; 9 nucleotides agree with TRBD2. With V trimmed by 0 bases and J by 1 base, 1 base remained unmatched. CDR1 SEHNR and CDR2 FQNEAQ come from the germline V gene (reference sequence). This CDR3 is 15 amino acids long. The chain's CDR3 is CASSLASGSSYEQYF. CDR3 nucleotide sequence: TGTGCCAGCAGCTTAGCTAGCGGGAGTTCCTACGAGCAGTACTTC.

The chain uses TRBV2 and TRBJ2-3, with 9 bases lining up with TRBD2. CDR3 length equals 14 residues. The germline V gene has CDR1 SNHLY and CDR2 FYNNEI. Trimming at V came to 7 bases and at J to 1 base, leaving 3 bases not matched to a gene. CDR3 nucleotide sequence: TGTGCCAGCATGGTAGCGGGAGGCACAGATACGCAGTATTTT. It translates to CASMVAGGTDTQYF.

This sequence joins TRBV11-3 and TRBJ2-5, with 14 bases matching TRBD2. V lost 4 bases and J lost 3; bases outside the gene matches: 1. Germline V gene data show CDR1 as SGHNT and CDR2 as YENEEA. The CDR3 runs 15 residues. Here the CDR3 reads CASSSGLAGEETQYF. CDR3 sequence (DNA): TGTGCCAGCAGCTCGGGACTAGCGGGGGAAGAGACCCAGTACTTC. Based on the CDR3 plus reference TRBV11-3 and TRBJ2-5, the full variable domain is EAGVVQSPRYKIIEKKQPVAFWCNPISGHNTLYWYLQNLGQGPELLIRYENEEAVDDSQLPKDRFSAERLKGVDSTLKIQPAELGDSAVYLCASSSGLAGEETQYFGPGTRLLVL.

This chain links TRBV5-5 with TRBJ1-1; a weak D match, TRBD1 (5 bases). Trimming shortened V by 0 bases and J by 3 bases, and 9 bases separated the two germline ends. Germline assignment: CDR1 SGHKS and CDR2 YYEKEE (reference sequence). The CDR3 is 14 amino acids. The CDR3, as DNA: TGTGCCAGCAGCTTGGCAGGGCTTTACACTGAAGCTTTCTTT. Translating gives CASSLAGLYTEAFF.